Presented here are 14 T cell receptor beta chains from one specimen sequenced in a study of shared clonotypes between healthy human individuals. The repertoire was sequenced with immunoSEQ multiplex PCR; TCRdb's copy has only in-frame clones and lacks some. The repertoire consists of around 2.1 million clones, with around 95% occurring once and the leading ten covering less than 0.15%. The sample taken for sequencing was naive CD4+ T cells sorted from blood. Subset here: CD45RA+ positively selected. These TCRs come from a man between 18 and 29 years old in good health.

The rearrangement uses TRBV20-1 and TRBJ2-5; D unclear. The CDR3 runs 11 residues. Per the germline V gene, CDR1 is DFQATT and CDR2 is SNEGSKA (reference sequence). The germline V and J ends were trimmed by 3 bases and 5 bases, with 7 bases remaining between them. The CDR3: CSASPDETQYF. CDR3 DNA sequence: TGCAGTGCTAGCCCCGACGAGACCCAGTACTTC.

This chain's CDR3 is CASNRQVYYEQYF. The CDR3 region has the DNA TGTGCCAGCAACCGACAGGTGTACTACGAGCAGTACTTC. The V gene is TRBV6-1, the J gene TRBJ2-7; maybe TRBD1 (6 bases). V lost 7 bases to trimming and J lost 3 bases, with 13 bases between them. CDR3 size: 13 residues. Germline V gives CDR1 MNHNS, CDR2 SASEGT.

V is TRBV7-2 and J is TRBJ1-6, with D unresolved. With 5 bases removed from V and 7 bases from J, the gap between germline ends came to 12 bases. Germline lookup yields CDR1 SGHTA and CDR2 FQGNSA. The CDR3 spans 14 residues. CDR3 region: CASSLGVQNSPLHF. CDR3 sequence (DNA): TGTGCCAGCAGCCTAGGCGTCCAAAATTCACCCCTCCACTTT.

This chain joins TRBV6-1 and TRBJ1-2; 7 nucleotides line up with TRBD1. CDR1 and CDR2 from the germline V gene are MNHNS and SASEGT. The CDR3 is made up of 15 amino acids. The J segment lost 3 bases and the V segment lost 4 bases, leaving 8 bases of the junction unmatched. This CDR3 is CASSGTGTVHYGYTF. The DNA of the CDR3 is TGTGCCAGCAGTGGGACCGGGACAGTACACTATGGCTACACCTTC.

V is TRBV15 and J is TRBJ2-3, with D maybe TRBD1 (5 bases). The ends were cut back, 3 bases at V and 3 bases at J, with 10 bases in the middle. Germline V CDR1 and CDR2: LNHNV, YYDKDF (reference sequence). This CDR3 contains 14 residues. CDR3 region: CATSRAAGTDTQYF. As DNA, the CDR3 is TGTGCCACCAGCAGGGCCGCAGGGACAGATACGCAGTATTTT.

The V and J genes are TRBV6-5 and TRBJ2-5; D unresolved. CDR3 size: 13 residues. Trimming shortened V by 2 bases and J by 4 bases, and 8 bases separated the two germline ends. From germline, CDR1 is MNHEY and CDR2 SVGAGI. DNA of the CDR3: TGTGCCAGCAGTTACGGGTTTTTAGAGACCCAGTACTTC. This encodes CASSYGFLETQYF.

J is TRBJ1-6 and V is TRBV10-3; TRBD1 is a possible D gene (6 bases). V dropped 11 bases and J dropped 6 bases, with 14 bases sitting between them. The CDR3 totals 13 residues. From germline, CDR1 is ENHRY and CDR2 SYGVKD. This CDR3 reads CAVNRERNSPLHF. CDR3 coding DNA: TGTGCCGTAAACAGGGAACGTAATTCACCCCTCCACTTT.

The gene calls are TRBV23-1 and TRBJ2-7; 8 nucleotides line up with TRBD1. TRBV23-1 is an ORF, and what it does is uncertain. This CDR3 is 16 amino acids long. The trim removed 5 bases at V and 3 bases at J, leaving 12 bases unmatched. The CDR3 here is CASSISTGGSNYEQYF. As DNA, the CDR3 is TGCGCCAGCAGTATATCAACAGGGGGAAGTAACTACGAGCAGTACTTC.

The J gene is TRBJ2-3, the V gene TRBV7-2; no definite D call. Trimming stripped 5 bases from V and 0 bases from J, with 9 bases between. CDR3 length equals 14 residues. Germline CDR1 reads SGHTA; CDR2 reads FQGNSA. The CDR3 DNA reads TGTGCCAGCAGCCTTAGGTCTAGCACAGATACGCAGTATTTT. It yields the protein CASSLRSSTDTQYF.

CDR3 DNA sequence: TGTGCCAGCAGGGGGACGGAGCGGAACTATGGCTACACCTTC. Translating it yields CASRGTERNYGYTF. V usage is TRBV27 and J usage is TRBJ1-2; D is perhaps TRBD1 (5 bases). Per the germline V gene, CDR1 is MNHEY and CDR2 is SMNVEV (reference sequence). V was clipped by 6 bases and J by 2 bases, with 13 bases between them. CDR3 size: 14 residues.

The chain carries TRBV10-3 and TRBJ2-2; 10 bases agree with TRBD2. Per the germline V gene, CDR1 is ENHRY and CDR2 is SYGVKD. The CDR3 covers 15 residues. Trimming at V came to 7 bases and at J to 9 bases, leaving 11 bases not matched to a gene. CDR3 nucleotides: TGTGCCATCATCGAGACTAGCGGGCGAGGTAGGGAGCTGTTTTTT. Amino acids: CAIIETSGRGRELFF.

This chain links TRBV2 with TRBJ2-3, with D unclear. V was shortened by 0 bases and J by 0 bases, with 10 bases between the two germline ends. This CDR3 has 16 amino acids. In germline, CDR1 is SNHLY, CDR2 FYNNEI. The CDR3 DNA reads TGTGCCAGCAGTGAAGCGCTTTGGTCTAGCACAGATACGCAGTATTTT. Translated, it gives CASSEALWSSTDTQYF.

As to this clone: At the DNA level, this CDR3 is encoded by other sequences in the same sample as well. The genes are TRBV7-9 and TRBJ2-5; TRBD2 aligns across 10 bases. The CDR3 is 15 residues long. Per germline, CDR1 SEHNR and CDR2 FQNEAQ (reference sequence). The trim removed 3 bases at V and 0 bases at J, leaving 1 base unmatched. CDR3 DNA sequence: TGTGCCAGCAGCTTGACTAGCGGGTACCAAGAGACCCAGTACTTC. This translates into CASSLTSGYQETQYF.

This clone was seen only once. The chain has TRBV2 and TRBJ1-3; no firm D call. V was trimmed by 4 bases and J by 0 bases, leaving 13 bases between them. Germline V gene data show CDR1 as SNHLY and CDR2 as FYNNEI. The CDR3 is made up of 16 amino acids. In nucleotides, the CDR3 is TGTGCCAGCAGTGCGGGAGTCGGTTTCTCTGGAAACACCATATATTTT. It codes for CASSAGVGFSGNTIYF.